The T cell receptor (beta chain) under discussion was sequenced for a study of CD8+CD57+ T cells in acquired aplastic anemia. Study in general: On average, sorted CD4+ and CD8+ cells gave 3 to 4 ug of DNA.

Patients sequenced had flow cytometry evidence of CD8+CD57+ cell expansion. In all patients, the disease was severe acquired aplastic anemia. No patient had been given any therapy when blood was sampled. There are many counts of this clonotype. Its antigen is as yet unknown. Broader study findings: Sharing between patients and controls was observed for twenty-nine CD8+ CDR3 sequences.

The template used for profiling TCR beta VDJ and CDR3 was genomic DNA. Each CDR3 protein is one row after TCRdb ran MiXCR on the reads. The sample holds hundreds of thousands of distinct CDR3 sequences; about a third are singletons and the top ten take 0.82%. What was sequenced was sorted CD4+, CD8+, or CD8+CD57+ T cells (not recorded which) from PBMCs. The source of this sequence is a human donor with aplastic anemia.

DNA for the CDR3: TGTGCCACCAGTGATTTATGTGAGGGGACGAACACTGAAGCTTTCTTT. This sequence encodes CATSDLCEGTNTEAFF. The chain recombines TRBV24-1 with TRBJ1-1, with TRBD1 as a possible D gene (5 bases). The CDR3 covers 16 residues. Germline V gene lookup returns CDR1 KGHDR and CDR2 SFDVKD. V lost 1 base and J 1 base, leaving 12 bases between the germline ends.